This is a list of T cell receptor beta chains from one sample in a study of identifying expanded T cells in peripheral blood. Generated by immunoSEQ multiplex PCR, the TCRdb table keeps only in-frame clones and is missing some. The sample holds over 90,000 clones, approximately 91% seen once. The specimen sequenced was blood. Every receptor here comes from a person between 18 and 75 years old in good health. The CDR3 runs from the conserved cysteine through the conserved F or W. The D gene is left open where the match is weak. Not every row has a clone size; where given, it reads once, few, many or a size class.

v_call	clone_size	j_call	d_call	cdr3_nt	cdr3_aa
TRBV5-6	NA	TRBJ2-5	NA	TGTGCCAGCAGCTTGGGAGCTACCCAAGAGACCCAGTACTTC	CASSLGATQETQYF
TRBV6-6	once	TRBJ2-5	TRBD2	TGTGCCAGCAGTTATACTAGCGGGGGGGGACAAGAGACCCAGTACTTC	CASSYTSGGGQETQYF
TRBV2	NA	TRBJ1-1	TRBD1	TGTGCCAGCAGTTTGACAGGGGGGGACACTGAAGCTTTCTTT	CASSLTGGDTEAFF
TRBV6-1	NA	TRBJ2-3	NA	TGTGCCAGCAGTGAACGTACTCCAAAACAGGGCAGGCGGGCAGATACGCAGTATTTT	CASSERTPKQGRRADTQYF
TRBV10-3	NA	TRBJ1-1	NA	TGTGCCATCAGTGAGCCTACAGGGAAAAGCACTGAAGCTTTCTTT	CAISEPTGKSTEAFF
TRBV5-1	NA	TRBJ1-2	NA	TGCGCCAGCAGGACCTACCCGGTTGGCTATGGCTACACCTTC	CASRTYPVGYGYTF
TRBV5-1	NA	TRBJ2-7	NA	TGCGCCAGCAGTGAACGGGGTTCCTACGAGCAGTACTTC	CASSERGSYEQYF
TRBV7-2	NA	TRBJ1-1	NA	TGTGCCAGCAGCGCCCGGACAGTGGGGCACACTGAAGCTTTCTTT	CASSARTVGHTEAFF
TRBV5-1	NA	TRBJ2-5	NA	TGCGCCAGCAGCGAAACAGGGGAGACCCAGTACTTC	CASSETGETQYF
TRBV7-9	NA	TRBJ1-2	NA	TGTGCCAGCAGCCTCACCGAGGCGGGCTACACCTTC	CASSLTEAGYTF
TRBV7-6	NA	TRBJ2-3	NA	TGTGCCAGCAGCTTAATCGCGGACGGGACCCAAGTAAATACGCAGTATTTT	CASSLIADGTQVNTQYF
TRBV5-4	NA	TRBJ2-7	NA	TGTGCCAGCAGCTTGGAAGGGATCTACGAGCAGTACTTC	CASSLEGIYEQYF
TRBV19	NA	TRBJ1-2	NA	TGTGCCAGTAGTATTTCCTGCCGCCACTATGGCTACACCTTC	CASSISCRHYGYTF
TRBV5-4	NA	TRBJ2-1	TRBD2	TGTGCCAGCAGCTTGAAGGTACTAGCGGGGAACAATGAGCAGTTCTTC	CASSLKVLAGNNEQFF
TRBV5-6	NA	TRBJ1-5	NA	TGTGCCAGCAGCTTGAGTCGTCGGGCAGCATATAGCAATCAGCCCCAGCATTTT	CASSLSRRAAYSNQPQHF
TRBV6-1	NA	TRBJ1-2	NA	TGTGCCAGCATCTCTGGGATTGAGAACTATGGCTACACCTTC	CASISGIENYGYTF
TRBV15	NA	TRBJ2-1	TRBD2	TGTGCCACCAGCAGAGCCCGGTTAGAAGCGGGAGCGTCCTACAATGAGCAGTTCTTC	CATSRARLEAGASYNEQFF
TRBV29-1	NA	TRBJ1-2	NA	TGCAGCGTTGGTGTTGAAGGCTACACCTTC	CSVGVEGYTF
TRBV9	NA	TRBJ1-2	NA	TGTGCCAGCAGCGTTCGGGCTAACTATGGCTACACCTTC	CASSVRANYGYTF
TRBV19	NA	TRBJ2-3	TRBD2	TGTGCCAGTAGTCGACTAGCGGGGGGAGGGGATACGCAGTATTTT	CASSRLAGGGDTQYF
TRBV27	NA	TRBJ2-7	TRBD2	TGTGCCAGCAGTTTATCCTGGACTAGCGGTTCATTAAAGTACGAGCAGTACTTC	CASSLSWTSGSLKYEQYF
TRBV5-1	once	TRBJ2-2	NA	TGCGCCAGCAGCCCGGGGCCCACGAACACCGGGGAGCTGTTTTTT	CASSPGPTNTGELFF
TRBV10-1	NA	TRBJ2-3	NA	TGCGCCAGCAGTCGAGGAGATACGCAGTATTTT	CASSRGDTQYF
TRBV19	NA	TRBJ1-5	TRBD1	TGTGCCAGTAGTAAAAACAGGGGCGAGGCCCAGCATTTT	CASSKNRGEAQHF
TRBV20-1	NA	TRBJ2-1	NA	TGCAGTGCATCAGGGTTGAATGAGCAGTTCTTC	CSASGLNEQFF
TRBV9	NA	TRBJ1-1	NA	TGTGCCAGCAGCGTAGGGGGGACTGAAGCTTTCTTT	CASSVGGTEAFF
TRBV21-1	NA	TRBJ2-5	NA	TGTGCCAGCAGCAAAGCTCCGGGACAGGGGGTAGGTAATTCCAAGACCCAGTACTTC	CASSKAPGQGVGNSKTQYF
TRBV18	NA	TRBJ1-4	TRBD1	TGTGCCAGCTCACCACTACAGGGGGCGCAAACTAATGAAAAACTGTTTTTT	CASSPLQGAQTNEKLFF
TRBV10-3	NA	TRBJ2-7	NA	TGTGCCATCAGTGTAGGGCGGGACTCCTACGAGCAGTACTTC	CAISVGRDSYEQYF